This T cell receptor beta chain stems from a study of regulatory dendritic cells for organ transplantation. Sequencing was performed with immunoSEQ multiplex PCR; in TCRdb, only in-frame clones are kept and a portion is missing. The sample yields under 40,000 clones, under 95% seen once. This clone has just a few counts. The sequenced sample was naive CD8+ T cells from blood. The subset was: CD45RA+ naive T cells. This sequence originates from a human donor in good health.

The CDR3 region is CASRIMNTEAFF. Written as DNA, the CDR3 is TGTGCCAGTCGGATCATGAACACTGAAGCTTTCTTT. The chain has TRBV19 and TRBJ1-1; unclear D gene. The germline CDR1 and CDR2 sequences are LNHDA and SQIVND (reference sequence). The CDR3 contains 12 residues. Trimming cost V 8 bases and J 0 bases, with 7 bases left between them. Filled out from reference TRBV19 and TRBJ1-1, the complete variable domain reads DGGITQSPKYLFRKEGQNVTLSCEQNLNHDAMYWYRQDPGQGLRLIYYSQIVNDFQKGDIAEGYSVSREKKESFPLTVTSAQKNPTAFYLCASRIMNTEAFFGQGTRLTVV.